This T cell receptor beta chain was obtained from a study of shared clonotypes between healthy human individuals. The method was immunoSEQ multiplex PCR; TCRdb's version includes in-frame clones alone and lacks a portion of them. The data show some 1.4 million clones, roughly 97% seen once. The V gene end was trimmed by 3 bases and the J gene end by 5 bases; junction bases not matched to a gene: 8. Germline V gene lookup returns CDR1 SGHTA and CDR2 FQGNSA. There are 16 residues in the CDR3. The V and J genes are TRBV7-2 and TRBJ1-4; 8 nucleotides line up with TRBD1. The sequence was obtained from a man in his thirties or forties in good health. Sequenced material: naive CD4+ T cells sorted from blood. Subset described: CD45RA+ positively selected. CDR3: CASSFQPGQANEKLFF. The CDR3 coding sequence is TGTGCCAGCAGCTTCCAACCGGGACAGGCCAATGAAAAACTGTTTTTT. The full variable domain, completed using reference TRBV7-2 and TRBJ1-4, is GAGVSQSPSNKVTEKGKDVELRCDPISGHTALYWYRQSLGQGLEFLIYFQGNSAPDKSGLPSDRFSAERTGGSVSTLTIQRTQQEDSAVYLCASSFQPGQANEKLFFGSGTQLSVL.